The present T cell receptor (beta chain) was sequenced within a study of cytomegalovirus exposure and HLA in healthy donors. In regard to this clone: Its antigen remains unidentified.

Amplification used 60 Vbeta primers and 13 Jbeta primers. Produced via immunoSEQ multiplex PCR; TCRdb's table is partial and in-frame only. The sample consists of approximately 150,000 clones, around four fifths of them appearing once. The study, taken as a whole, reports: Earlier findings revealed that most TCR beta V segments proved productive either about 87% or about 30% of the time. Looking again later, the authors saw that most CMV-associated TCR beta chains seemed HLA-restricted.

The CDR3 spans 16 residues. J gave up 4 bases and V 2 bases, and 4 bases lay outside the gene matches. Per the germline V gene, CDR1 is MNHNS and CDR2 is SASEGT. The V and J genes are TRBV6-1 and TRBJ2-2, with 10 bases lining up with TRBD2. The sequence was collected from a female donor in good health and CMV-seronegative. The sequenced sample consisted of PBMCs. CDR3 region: CASSERVAGGTGELFF. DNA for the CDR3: TGTGCCAGCAGTGAACGGGTAGCGGGGGGCACCGGGGAGCTGTTTTTT.